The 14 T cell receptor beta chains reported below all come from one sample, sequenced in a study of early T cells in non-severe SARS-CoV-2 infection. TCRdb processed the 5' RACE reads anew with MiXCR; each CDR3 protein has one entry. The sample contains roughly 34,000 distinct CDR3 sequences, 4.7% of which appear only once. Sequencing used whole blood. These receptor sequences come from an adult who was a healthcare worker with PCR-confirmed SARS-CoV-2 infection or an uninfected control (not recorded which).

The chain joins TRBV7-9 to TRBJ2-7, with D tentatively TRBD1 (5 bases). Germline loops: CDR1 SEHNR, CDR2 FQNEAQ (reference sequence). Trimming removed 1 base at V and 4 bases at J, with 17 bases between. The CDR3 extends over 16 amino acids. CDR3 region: CASSLGRANGLYEQYF. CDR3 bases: TGTGCCAGCAGCTTAGGCAGGGCGAATGGGTTGTACGAGCAGTACTTC.

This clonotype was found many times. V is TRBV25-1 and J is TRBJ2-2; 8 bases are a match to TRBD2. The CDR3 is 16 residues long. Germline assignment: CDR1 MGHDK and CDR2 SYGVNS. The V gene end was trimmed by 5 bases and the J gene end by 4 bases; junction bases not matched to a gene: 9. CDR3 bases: TGTGCCAGCAGTACGGGGGGGCCGGAGGGCACCGGGGAGCTGTTTTTT. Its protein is CASSTGGPEGTGELFF.

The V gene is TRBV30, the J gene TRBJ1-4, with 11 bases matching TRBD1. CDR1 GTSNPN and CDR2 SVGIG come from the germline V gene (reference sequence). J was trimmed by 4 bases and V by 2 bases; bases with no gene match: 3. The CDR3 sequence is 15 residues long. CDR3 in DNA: TGTGCCTGGAGTATGGGACAGGGGGGTAATGAAAAACTGTTTTTT. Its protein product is CAWSMGQGGNEKLFF.

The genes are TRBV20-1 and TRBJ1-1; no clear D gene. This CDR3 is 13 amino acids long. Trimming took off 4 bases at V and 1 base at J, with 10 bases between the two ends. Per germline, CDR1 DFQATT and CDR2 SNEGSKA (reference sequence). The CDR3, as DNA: TGCAGTGCTATCGGTTTTCAGAACACTGAAGCTTTCTTT. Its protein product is CSAIGFQNTEAFF.

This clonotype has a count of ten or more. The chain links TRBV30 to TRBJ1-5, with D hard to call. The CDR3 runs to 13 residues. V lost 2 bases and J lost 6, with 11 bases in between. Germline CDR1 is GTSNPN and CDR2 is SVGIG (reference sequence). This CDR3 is CAWSWRDTQPQHF. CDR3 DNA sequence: TGTGCCTGGAGTTGGCGGGATACTCAGCCCCAGCATTTT.

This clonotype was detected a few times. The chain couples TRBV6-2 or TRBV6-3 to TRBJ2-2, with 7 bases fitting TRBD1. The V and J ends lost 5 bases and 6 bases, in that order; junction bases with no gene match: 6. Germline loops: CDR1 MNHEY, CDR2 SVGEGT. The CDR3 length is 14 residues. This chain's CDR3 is CASSRDSASGELFF. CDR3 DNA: TGTGCCAGCAGTCGGGACAGTGCATCCGGGGAGCTGTTTTTT.

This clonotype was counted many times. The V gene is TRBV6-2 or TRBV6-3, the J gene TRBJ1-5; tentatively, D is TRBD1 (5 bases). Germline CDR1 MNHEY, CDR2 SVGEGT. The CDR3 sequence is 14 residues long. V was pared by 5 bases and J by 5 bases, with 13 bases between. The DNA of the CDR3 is TGTGCCAGCAGTCTGAACACGGGGGATCAGCCCCAGCATTTT. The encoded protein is CASSLNTGDQPQHF.

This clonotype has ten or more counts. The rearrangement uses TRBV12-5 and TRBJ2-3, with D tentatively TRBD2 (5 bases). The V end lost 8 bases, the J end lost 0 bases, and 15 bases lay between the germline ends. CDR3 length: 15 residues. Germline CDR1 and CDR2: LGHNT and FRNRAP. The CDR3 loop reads CASMEATTSTDTQYF. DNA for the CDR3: TGTGCTAGTATGGAGGCCACTACTAGCACAGATACGCAGTATTTT.

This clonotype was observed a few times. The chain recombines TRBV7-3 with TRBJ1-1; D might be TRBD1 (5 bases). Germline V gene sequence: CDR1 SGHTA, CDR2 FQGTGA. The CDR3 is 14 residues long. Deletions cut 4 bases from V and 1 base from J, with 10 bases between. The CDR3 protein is CASSWGVGNTEAFF. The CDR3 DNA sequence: TGTGCCAGCAGCTGGGGGGTCGGGAACACTGAAGCTTTCTTT.

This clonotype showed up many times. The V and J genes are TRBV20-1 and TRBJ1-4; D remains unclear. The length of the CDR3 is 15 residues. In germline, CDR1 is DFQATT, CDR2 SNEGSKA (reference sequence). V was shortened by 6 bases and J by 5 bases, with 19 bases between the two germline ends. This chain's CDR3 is CSAHGRPAGNEKLFF. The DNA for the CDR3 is TGCAGTGCCCACGGACGGCCGGCCGGGAATGAAAAACTGTTTTTT.

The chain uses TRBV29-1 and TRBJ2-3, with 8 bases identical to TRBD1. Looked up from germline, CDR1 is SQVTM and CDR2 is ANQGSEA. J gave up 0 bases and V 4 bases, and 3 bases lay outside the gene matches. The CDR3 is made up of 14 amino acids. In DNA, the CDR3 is TGCAGCGTTGGGCAGGGGGCTAGCACAGATACGCAGTATTTT. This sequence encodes CSVGQGASTDTQYF.

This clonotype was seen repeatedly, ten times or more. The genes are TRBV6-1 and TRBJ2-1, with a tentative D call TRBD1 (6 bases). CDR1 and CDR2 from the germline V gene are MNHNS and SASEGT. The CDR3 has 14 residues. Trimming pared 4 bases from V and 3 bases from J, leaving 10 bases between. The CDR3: CASSGGPFYNEQFF. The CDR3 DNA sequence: TGTGCCAGCAGTGGGGGGCCATTCTACAATGAGCAGTTCTTC.

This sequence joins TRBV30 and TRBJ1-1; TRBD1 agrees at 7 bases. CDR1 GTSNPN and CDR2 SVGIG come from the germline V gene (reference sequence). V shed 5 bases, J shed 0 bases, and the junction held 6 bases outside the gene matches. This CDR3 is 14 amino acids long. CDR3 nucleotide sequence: TGTGCCTGGGACAGGGAAGGCGTGAACACTGAAGCTTTCTTT. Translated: CAWDREGVNTEAFF.

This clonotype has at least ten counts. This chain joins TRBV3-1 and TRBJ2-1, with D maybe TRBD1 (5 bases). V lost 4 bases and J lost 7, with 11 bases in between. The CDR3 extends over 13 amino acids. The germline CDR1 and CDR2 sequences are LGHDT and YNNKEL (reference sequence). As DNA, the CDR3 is TGTGCCAGCAGCCGGATAGGGGTTAATGAGCAGTTCTTC. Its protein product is CASSRIGVNEQFF.